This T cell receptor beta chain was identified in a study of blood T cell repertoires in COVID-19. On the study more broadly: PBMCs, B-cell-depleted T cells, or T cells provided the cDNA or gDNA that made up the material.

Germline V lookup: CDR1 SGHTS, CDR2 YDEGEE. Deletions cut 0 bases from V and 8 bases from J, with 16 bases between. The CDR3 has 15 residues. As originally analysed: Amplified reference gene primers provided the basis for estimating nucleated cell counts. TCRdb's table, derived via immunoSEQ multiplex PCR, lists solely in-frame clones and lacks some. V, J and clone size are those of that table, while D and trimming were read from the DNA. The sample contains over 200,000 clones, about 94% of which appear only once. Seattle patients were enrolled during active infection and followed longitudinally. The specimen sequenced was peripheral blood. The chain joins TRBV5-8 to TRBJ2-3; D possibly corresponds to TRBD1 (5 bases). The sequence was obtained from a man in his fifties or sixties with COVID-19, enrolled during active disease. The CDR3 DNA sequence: TGTGCCAGCAGCTTGGCCGTGGCAGGGTCTATTACGCAGTATTTT. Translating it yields CASSLAVAGSITQYF.